A single sample is the source of the 25 T cell receptor beta chains below, sequenced in a study of T cell responses to AZD1222 COVID-19 vaccine. Libraries were prepared by immunoSEQ multiplex PCR; TCRdb keeps only in-frame clonotypes and omits some of them. The sample includes some 96,000 clones, 85% to 90% of them seen just once. This specimen consisted of peripheral blood, obtained on day 0 of AZD1222 vaccination. Receptors originate from an adult in good health.

This chain links TRBV6-2 or TRBV6-3 with TRBJ1-4; unclear D gene. Trimming left V 2 bases short and J 8 bases short, with 12 bases between. The CDR3 covers 14 residues. Germline assignment: CDR1 MNHEY and CDR2 SVGEGT. The CDR3 is CASSYSDPEEKLFF. The CDR3 DNA follows: TGTGCCAGCAGTTACAGCGACCCGGAGGAAAAACTGTTTTTT.

The rearrangement links TRBV19 to TRBJ2-3, with TRBD2 matching 9 bases. The ends lost 6 bases at V and 1 base at J; junction bases unmatched: 11. Germline CDR1 and CDR2: LNHDA and SQIVND (reference sequence). The CDR3 loop spans 17 amino acids. In nucleotides, the CDR3 is TGTGCCAGTAGCTACTCGGGCGCGGGAGGGGGCACAGATACGCAGTATTTT. It translates to CASSYSGAGGGTDTQYF.

This rearrangement joins TRBV6-5 to TRBJ2-1; D possibly corresponds to TRBD2 (5 bases). Germline CDR1 MNHEY, CDR2 SVGAGI. Trimming shortened V by 5 bases and J by 12 bases, and 14 bases separated the two germline ends. The CDR3 has 12 amino acids. Written as DNA, the CDR3 is TGTGCCAGCAGTCCTAGCTCAGGCAGGCAGTTCTTC. Its protein is CASSPSSGRQFF.

This clone showed up just a few times. The CDR3 nucleotides are TGTGCCAGCAGCCCGGGACTAGCGGGAGGGGTCGGCACCGGGGAGCTGTTTTTT. This gives the protein CASSPGLAGGVGTGELFF. The chain joins TRBV7-2 to TRBJ2-2, with 16 bases lining up with TRBD2. This CDR3 spans 18 amino acids. The J segment lost 4 bases and the V segment lost 5 bases, leaving 7 bases of the junction unmatched. Germline CDR1 SGHTA, CDR2 FQGNSA.

The table lists this clone with a count of one. The chain joins TRBV24-1 to TRBJ2-5; unclear D gene. Germline V gene sequence: CDR1 KGHDR, CDR2 SFDVKD. Trimming stripped 1 base from V and 0 bases from J, with 8 bases between. The CDR3 covers 15 residues. The CDR3 DNA is TGTGCCACCAGTGATTTCTCAGATCACCAAGAGACCCAGTACTTC. It encodes CATSDFSDHQETQYF.

The gene calls are TRBV3-1 (or the pseudogene TRBV3-2) and TRBJ2-2; possibly TRBD1 for D (5 bases). The germline gives CDR1 LGHDT, CDR2 YNNKEL (reference sequence). The CDR3 loop spans 15 amino acids. V was cut by 0 bases and J by 4 bases, with 9 bases left in between. CDR3 nucleotide sequence: TGTGCCAGCAGCCAAGATGCAGGGTTCACCGGGGAGCTGTTTTTT. It translates to CASSQDAGFTGELFF.

V usage is TRBV5-1 and J usage is TRBJ2-3; no clear D. Trimming took 4 bases from V and 0 from J, leaving 6 bases between them. Germline CDR1 SGHRS, CDR2 YFSETQ. This CDR3 has 13 residues. The DNA of the CDR3 is TGCGCCAGCAGCATAGATAGCACAGATACGCAGTATTTT. This sequence encodes CASSIDSTDTQYF.

The DNA for the CDR3 is TGTGCCAGTAGCGGGATGGCCTACGAGCAGTACTTC. It translates to CASSGMAYEQYF. The chain links TRBV28 to TRBJ2-7; 8 positions match TRBD2. V was pared by 9 bases and J by 2 bases, with 3 bases of the junction left unmatched. The CDR3 is 12 residues long. The germline gives CDR1 MDHEN, CDR2 SYDVKM.

This rearrangement joins TRBV5-4 to TRBJ2-7, with unresolved D. This CDR3 contains 13 residues. CDR1 is SGHNT and CDR2 is YYREEE in the germline V gene (reference sequence). V dropped 3 bases and J dropped 6 bases, with 13 bases sitting between them. CDR3 coding DNA: TGTGCCAGCAGCTCCGGAGTTTACTCCGAGCAGTACTTC. Amino acids: CASSSGVYSEQYF. Based on the CDR3 plus reference TRBV5-4 and TRBJ2-7, the full variable domain is ETGVTQSPTHLIKTRGQQVTLRCSSQSGHNTVSWYQQALGQGPQFIFQYYREEENGRGNFPPRFSGLQFPNYSSELNVNALELDDSALYLCASSSGVYSEQYFGPGTRLTVT.

The chain recombines TRBV28 with TRBJ1-1; no clear D. Germline values: CDR1 MDHEN, CDR2 SYDVKM. The length of the CDR3 is 13 residues. The V end lost 6 bases, the J end lost 1 base, and 9 bases lay between the germline ends. The CDR3 loop reads CASREGWNTEAFF. The CDR3 region has the DNA TGTGCCAGCAGGGAAGGGTGGAACACTGAAGCTTTCTTT.

This rearrangement joins TRBV30 to TRBJ2-7; D unclear. Germline V gene lookup returns CDR1 GTSNPN and CDR2 SVGIG (reference sequence). V shed 4 bases and J shed 5 bases, with 15 bases lying between them. The CDR3 totals 13 residues. The CDR3: CAWTLGLGNEQYF. The CDR3 nucleotides read TGTGCCTGGACTCTGGGGTTGGGAAACGAGCAGTACTTC.

CDR3 coding DNA: TGTGCCACCAGCACCGGAAGGGGACAGGGAAGGTACGGCTACACCTTC. Translation gives CATSTGRGQGRYGYTF. V usage is TRBV15 and J usage is TRBJ1-2; TRBD1 matches at 9 bases. With 4 bases clipped from V and 8 bases from J, the junction kept 14 bases outside the gene matches. Per the germline V gene, CDR1 is LNHNV and CDR2 is YYDKDF (reference sequence). The CDR3 extends over 16 amino acids.

This chain links TRBV10-3 with TRBJ1-1, with 9 bases aligning to TRBD1. The CDR3 is 17 amino acids. Germline V CDR1 and CDR2: ENHRY, SYGVKD. Trimming cost V 3 bases and J 5 bases; bases outside gene matches: 13. The CDR3 is CAISDPGTGSKGTEAFF. For the CDR3, the DNA is TGTGCCATCAGTGACCCCGGGACAGGGAGTAAGGGGACTGAAGCTTTCTTT.

The J gene is TRBJ1-1, the V gene TRBV5-4, with 12 bases matching TRBD1. V shed 5 bases, J shed 11 bases, and the junction held 7 bases outside the gene matches. The CDR3 is 13 amino acids. CDR1 and CDR2 from the germline V gene are SGHNT and YYREEE (reference sequence). CDR3 region: CASSWDRGPRAFF. In DNA, the CDR3 is TGTGCCAGCAGTTGGGACAGGGGGCCTCGGGCTTTCTTT. Drawing the rest from reference TRBV5-4 and TRBJ1-1, the complete variable domain is ETGVTQSPTHLIKTRGQQVTLRCSSQSGHNTVSWYQQALGQGPQFIFQYYREEENGRGNFPPRFSGLQFPNYSSELNVNALELDDSALYLCASSWDRGPRAFFGQGTRLTVV.

The J gene is TRBJ1-3, the V gene TRBV28; a possible D gene is TRBD1 (6 bases). The V and J ends lost 4 bases and 0 bases respectively, with 16 bases between them. Looked up from germline, CDR1 is MDHEN and CDR2 is SYDVKM. The CDR3 covers 17 residues. This CDR3 reads CASSSPGQIHSGNTIYF. The CDR3 region has the DNA TGTGCCAGCAGTTCCCCGGGACAAATTCACTCTGGAAACACCATATATTTT.

The CDR3 DNA sequence: TGTGCCAGCAGTTTGGCGGGGGGCGACGTCTCTCTTGGCTACACCTTC. It yields the protein CASSLAGGDVSLGYTF. The rearrangement joins TRBV28 to TRBJ1-2, with D perhaps TRBD1 (6 bases). CDR1 MDHEN and CDR2 SYDVKM come from the germline V gene. The length of the CDR3 is 16 residues. The V and J ends lost 3 bases and 7 bases respectively, with 21 bases between them.

J is TRBJ2-5 and V is TRBV19, with D perhaps matching TRBD1 or TRBD2 (6 bases each). This CDR3 comprises 14 residues. Trimming cost V 6 bases and J 5 bases, with 16 bases left between them. Germline CDR1 LNHDA, CDR2 SQIVND (reference sequence). Written as DNA, the CDR3 is TGTGCCAGTAGGCTTCACCGAGGGGGGGAGACCCAGTACTTC. Translation: CASRLHRGGETQYF.

This clone was observed a handful of times. J is TRBJ1-1 and V is TRBV18; D may be TRBD1 (6 bases). V dropped 5 bases and J dropped 7 bases, with 17 bases sitting between them. The CDR3 covers 14 residues. Per germline, CDR1 KGHSH and CDR2 LQKENI. CDR3 DNA sequence: TGTGCCAGCTCATGGACAGTAACTAGTGGTGAAGCTTTCTTT. Translating gives CASSWTVTSGEAFF.

The chain couples TRBV28 to TRBJ1-6; D perhaps matches TRBD1 (6 bases). The CDR3 is made up of 13 amino acids. The V end was cut by 3 bases, the J end by 9 bases, with 9 bases between. CDR1 is MDHEN, CDR2 SYDVKM, per germline. The CDR3 sequence: CASSLDSRSPLHF. The CDR3 DNA reads as TGTGCCAGCAGTTTGGACAGTCGTTCACCCCTCCACTTT.

CDR3 sequence reads: CASSQDPGLANYGYTF. The CDR3 DNA is TGCGCCAGCAGCCAAGATCCCGGGCTGGCAAACTATGGCTACACCTTC. The chain links TRBV4-1 to TRBJ1-2; no clear D gene. Trimming stripped 0 bases from V and 2 bases from J, with 13 bases between. Looked up from germline, CDR1 is MGHRA and CDR2 is YSYEKL. The CDR3 has 16 amino acids.

The V gene is TRBV30, the J gene TRBJ2-7; 10 bases are a match to TRBD1. CDR3 length: 13 residues. Losses at the gene ends were 4 bases for V and 6 bases for J; bases not matched to a gene: 6. From germline, CDR1 is GTSNPN and CDR2 SVGIG (reference sequence). In DNA, the CDR3 is TGTGCCTGGACCAGACAGGGGGCGGGCGAGCAGTACTTC. This gives the protein CAWTRQGAGEQYF. The full variable domain, with the rest looked up from reference TRBV30 and TRBJ2-7, is SQTIHQWPATLVQPVGSPLSLECTVEGTSNPNLYWYRQAAGRGLQLLFYSVGIGQISSEVPQNLSASRPQDRQFILSSKKLLLSDSGFYLCAWTRQGAGEQYFGPGTRLTVT.

The chain has TRBV19 and TRBJ2-1; D uncertain. With 6 bases removed from V and 0 bases from J, the gap between germline ends came to 15 bases. CDR1 is LNHDA, CDR2 SQIVND, per germline (reference sequence). The CDR3 extends over 16 amino acids. CDR3 amino acids: CASSLFGPSSYNEQFF. As DNA, the CDR3 is TGTGCCAGTAGCTTATTCGGTCCGAGCTCCTACAATGAGCAGTTCTTC.

This clone was found once. The V and J genes are TRBV2 and TRBJ1-3; 10 nucleotides align to TRBD1. V lost 5 bases, J lost 6 bases, and 4 bases stayed unmatched. The CDR3 spans 14 residues. CDR1 is SNHLY, CDR2 FYNNEI, per germline. The CDR3 DNA sequence: TGTGCCAGCAGTCGACAGGGGGCCGTAAACACCATATATTTT. Its protein is CASSRQGAVNTIYF.

This chain connects TRBV3-1 (or the pseudogene TRBV3-2) to TRBJ2-2; maybe TRBD2 (6 bases). Germline CDR1 is LGHDT and CDR2 is YNNKEL (reference sequence). The CDR3 covers 15 residues. V lost 2 bases and J lost 6, with 13 bases in between. The CDR3 sequence: CASSQLGWGAGELFF. CDR3 bases: TGTGCCAGCAGCCAATTAGGTTGGGGGGCCGGGGAGCTGTTTTTT.

The chain employs TRBV23-1 and TRBJ1-1; no definite D call. TRBV23-1 is reported as an ORF; its role is uncertain. Trimming pared 0 bases from V and 3 bases from J, leaving 14 bases between. CDR3 length: 16 amino acids. CDR3 sequence reads: CASSQSAKPGDTEAFF. Written as DNA, the CDR3 is TGCGCCAGCAGTCAATCGGCGAAGCCCGGGGACACTGAAGCTTTCTTT.